This record looks at one T cell receptor beta chain sequence and its context. Antigen specificity is unknown. The study ran its PCR with 60 Vbeta and 13 Jbeta primers. The protocol was immunoSEQ multiplex PCR, while the TCRdb copy is restricted to in-frame clones and leaves out a portion. The sample has about 110,000 clones, roughly four fifths seen once; the top ten hold 1.5% to 2%. The sample originates from a study of cytomegalovirus exposure and HLA in healthy donors. Study-wide points: According to a later analysis, donors in an Asian-associated ancestry cluster reportedly had fewer N-insertions than the roughly 720-donor mean. Within an earlier analysis, most TCR beta V segments proved productive either about 87% or about 30% of the time. There were 150 to 200 TCR beta chains listed as cytomegalovirus-associated. With high specificity and sensitivity, the classifier reportedly diagnosed cytomegalovirus status.

Material for sequencing was PBMCs. The source of this sequence is a man aged 50-60 years in good health and CMV-seronegative.

This CDR3 is CASGTGSSYEQYF. DNA of the CDR3: TGTGCCAGCGGAACCGGGAGCTCCTACGAGCAGTACTTC. V usage is TRBV6-6 and J usage is TRBJ2-7; a possible D gene is TRBD2 (6 bases). CDR3 length equals 13 residues. Germline values: CDR1 MNHNY, CDR2 SVGAGI (reference sequence). Between the trimmed V and J ends, which lost 8 bases and 0 bases, there was a span of 11 bases.